This T cell receptor (beta chain) was recovered during a study of cytomegalovirus exposure and HLA in healthy donors. Study information: Sequencing of 150 million to 200 million T cells in an earlier analysis found around 100 million unique TCR beta sequences. General study results and limits: One variant, a missense change in DCLRE1C, was linked in a later analysis to TCR beta V- and J-gene trimming.

The PCR ran on 60 Vbeta and 13 Jbeta primers. The table came from immunoSEQ multiplex PCR; TCRdb's copy has only in-frame clones and leaves some out. The data show about 140,000 clones, about 80% seen once. Remarks on this clone: As yet, its antigen is unknown.

The sample consisted of PBMCs. This receptor was identified in a man aged 30 to 45 in good health and CMV-seropositive.

CDR3 coding DNA: TGTGCCAGCAGCTTAGATACTTCTTACAATGAGCAGTTCTTC. Its translation: CASSLDTSYNEQFF. The chain links TRBV7-9 to TRBJ2-1, with no clear D. The CDR3 loop spans 14 amino acids. V gave up 1 base and J gave up 4 bases, with 8 bases separating them. The germline V gene has CDR1 SEHNR and CDR2 FQNEAQ (reference sequence).